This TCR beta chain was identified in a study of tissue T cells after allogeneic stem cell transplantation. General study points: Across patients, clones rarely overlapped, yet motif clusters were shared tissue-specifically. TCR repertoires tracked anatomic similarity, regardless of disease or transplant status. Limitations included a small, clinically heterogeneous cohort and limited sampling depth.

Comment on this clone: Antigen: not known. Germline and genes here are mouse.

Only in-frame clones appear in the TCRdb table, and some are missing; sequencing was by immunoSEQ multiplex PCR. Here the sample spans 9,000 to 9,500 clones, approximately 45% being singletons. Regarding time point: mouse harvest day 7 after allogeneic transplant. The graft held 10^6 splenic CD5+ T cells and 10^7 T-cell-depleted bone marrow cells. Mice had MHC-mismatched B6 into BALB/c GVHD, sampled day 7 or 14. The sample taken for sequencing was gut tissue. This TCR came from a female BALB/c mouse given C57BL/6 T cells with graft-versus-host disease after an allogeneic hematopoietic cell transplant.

Incomplete CDR3 DNA: TGTGCTAGCAGTTTCACAGAAAACACCTTGTAC. Translation: CASSFTENTLY. The whole CDR3 sequence reads CASSFTENTLYF. V and J are TRBV29 and TRBJ2-4; no reliable D call. Read coverage stops 1 residue before the CDR3 terminus; the germline J gene supplies the remainder. Trimming cost V 3 bases and J 4 bases, with 5 bases left between them. Looked up from germline, CDR1 is MSHET and CDR2 is SYDVDS. CDR3 size: 12 residues. Based on the CDR3 plus reference TRBV29 and TRBJ2-4, the full variable domain is DMKVTQMPRYLIKRMGENVLLECGQDMSHETMYWYRQDPGLGLQLIYISYDVDSNSEGDIPKGYRVSRKKREHFSLILDSAKTNQTSVYFCASSFTENTLYFGAGTRLSVL.